A single sample is the source of the 29 T cell receptor beta chains below, sequenced in a study of OX40 agonist ivuxolimab in advanced cancers. TCRdb's table, derived via immunoSEQ multiplex PCR, lists solely in-frame clones and lacks some. Of 110,000 or so clones in the sample, around 90% were seen once. This sample comprised CD4+ or CD8+ T cells sorted from blood, obtained in a trial of the OX40 agonist ivuxolimab. The receptors originated from an adult with an advanced solid tumor such as melanoma, head and neck, liver or kidney cancer.

The rearrangement uses TRBV6-6 and TRBJ2-3; 7 bases match TRBD2. Germline trimming cut 3 bases from V and 1 base from J; bases unmatched to any gene: 1. Germline CDR1 is MNHNY and CDR2 is SVGAGI (reference sequence). The CDR3 spans 14 residues. This CDR3 is CASSYTSGTDTQYF. Written as DNA, the CDR3 is TGTGCCAGCAGTTATACTAGCGGCACAGATACGCAGTATTTT.

V is TRBV5-1 and J is TRBJ2-4; TRBD1 might be the D (6 bases). V was trimmed by 0 bases and J by 5 bases, leaving 12 bases between them. The CDR3 extends over 15 amino acids. Germline V gives CDR1 SGHRS, CDR2 YFSETQ. The CDR3 DNA is TGCGCCAGCAGCTTGGAACAGGGATTTGAAAACATTCAGTACTTC. Translated, it gives CASSLEQGFENIQYF.

V is TRBV19 and J is TRBJ2-1; D possibly corresponds to TRBD2 (5 bases). Trimming pared 3 bases from V and 7 bases from J, leaving 7 bases between. Germline V CDR1 and CDR2: LNHDA, SQIVND (reference sequence). The CDR3 covers 12 residues. CDR3 nucleotides: TGTGCCAGTAGTATTAAGCGGAATGAGCAGTTCTTC. Protein product: CASSIKRNEQFF.

The chain carries TRBV30 and TRBJ1-5; D might be TRBD1 (6 bases). The CDR3 has 15 residues. Per germline, CDR1 GTSNPN and CDR2 SVGIG (reference sequence). V lost 4 bases and J lost 8, with 21 bases in between. CDR3 DNA: TGTGCCTGGACCTCCACCGGGGGCGGGGGGGAGCCCCAGCATTTT. Its translation is CAWTSTGGGGEPQHF.

V is TRBV9 and J is TRBJ2-3, with TRBD2 identical over 8 bases. CDR3 length equals 16 residues. V shed 4 bases, J shed 4 bases, and the junction held 11 bases outside the gene matches. Germline-derived CDR1 and CDR2 are SGDLS and YYNGEE. The DNA of the CDR3 is TGTGCCAGCAGCCCCCGCGGCGGGGGGTACGCAGATACGCAGTATTTT. Translated, it gives CASSPRGGGYADTQYF.

DNA of the CDR3: TGTGCCTGGAGTTCGATACGGACAACTAACTATGGCTACACCTTC. Translation: CAWSSIRTTNYGYTF. The chain combines TRBV30 with TRBJ1-2; tentatively, D is TRBD1 (5 bases). The V end was cut by 2 bases, the J end by 0 bases, with 13 bases between. The CDR3 length is 15 residues. In germline, CDR1 is GTSNPN, CDR2 SVGIG (reference sequence).

The V and J genes are TRBV13 and TRBJ2-5; the D gene is possibly TRBD2 (7 bases). The CDR3 extends over 15 amino acids. CDR1 and CDR2 (germline): PRHDT, FYEKMQ (reference sequence). V dropped 0 bases and J dropped 2 bases, with 10 bases sitting between them. The CDR3 here is CASSLGAGHQETQYF. CDR3 sequence (DNA): TGTGCCAGCAGCTTAGGAGCGGGACATCAAGAGACCCAGTACTTC.

This clone was counted once. V is TRBV11-2 and J is TRBJ2-7; D is unclear. The germline V gene has CDR1 SGHAT and CDR2 FQNNGV. This CDR3 comprises 12 residues. The V and J ends lost 5 bases and 3 bases respectively, with 8 bases between them. CDR3 sequence: CASSRQNYEQYF. The CDR3 DNA is TGTGCCAGCAGCCGGCAGAACTACGAGCAGTACTTC.

The CDR3 coding sequence is TGTGCCAGCAGCTTACGGTATGGGGAAAAACTGTTTTTT. Encoded protein: CASSLRYGEKLFF. The rearrangement uses TRBV7-3 and TRBJ1-4; D is unclear. The V and J ends lost 2 bases and 8 bases respectively, with 9 bases between them. The CDR3 length is 13 residues. Per the germline V gene, CDR1 is SGHTA and CDR2 is FQGTGA.

This chain uses TRBV18 with TRBJ2-7; 7 nucleotides align to TRBD1. Germline CDR1 and CDR2: KGHSH and LQKENI. There are 15 residues in the CDR3. After removal of 3 bases from V and 7 bases from J, the junction contained 12 bases not matched to a gene. Here the CDR3 DNA reads TGTGCCAGCTCACCTCCGGGACAGCCCTACGAAGAGCAGTACTTC. Translated: CASSPPGQPYEEQYF.

The sample holds a few counts of this clone. This rearrangement joins TRBV7-9 to TRBJ2-2, with D perhaps matching TRBD2 (5 bases). The CDR3 has 15 residues. The germline V gene encodes CDR1 SEHNR and CDR2 FQNEAQ (reference sequence). Between the trimmed V and J ends, which lost 0 bases and 3 bases, there was a span of 8 bases. The CDR3: CASSLAQDYTGELFF. CDR3 sequence (DNA): TGTGCCAGCAGCTTAGCTCAGGACTACACCGGGGAGCTGTTTTTT.

V is TRBV6-5 and J is TRBJ1-1; D is perhaps TRBD1 (5 bases). The V end lost 0 bases, the J end lost 5 bases, and 10 bases lay between the germline ends. CDR1 and CDR2 from the germline V gene are MNHEY and SVGAGI. The CDR3 spans 14 residues. CDR3 nucleotide sequence: TGTGCCAGCAGTTACTCGGGGGATGGAACTGAAGCTTTCTTT. This translates into CASSYSGDGTEAFF.

This chain links TRBV19 with TRBJ2-7, with 8 bases aligning to TRBD2. The CDR3 contains 14 residues. CDR1 and CDR2 from the germline V gene are LNHDA and SQIVND (reference sequence). Trimming at V came to 5 bases and at J to 3 bases, leaving 6 bases not matched to a gene. This CDR3 reads CASSSVAGIYEQYF. DNA for the CDR3: TGTGCCAGTAGTTCCGTAGCGGGGATCTACGAGCAGTACTTC. Looking up the rest from reference TRBV19 and TRBJ2-7 gives the full variable domain: DGGITQSPKYLFRKEGQNVTLSCEQNLNHDAMYWYRQDPGQGLRLIYYSQIVNDFQKGDIAEGYSVSREKKESFPLTVTSAQKNPTAFYLCASSSVAGIYEQYFGPGTRLTVT.

This clone came up a few times. This chain links TRBV5-6 with TRBJ1-1; no reliable D call. V gave up 2 bases and J gave up 10 bases, with 15 bases separating them. CDR1 is SGHDT, CDR2 YYEEEE, per germline. This CDR3 region has 13 residues. The CDR3 DNA reads as TGTGCCAGCAGCTTTCGACACCTCTTACGAGCTTTCTTT. Amino acids: CASSFRHLLRAFF.

The chain recombines TRBV5-1 with TRBJ1-3; tentative D call: TRBD1 (5 bases). CDR1 and CDR2 (germline): SGHRS, YFSETQ. Trimming took 1 base from V and 2 from J, leaving 7 bases between them. The CDR3 loop spans 14 amino acids. The CDR3 reads CASSLQGAGNTIYF. DNA for the CDR3: TGCGCCAGCAGCTTGCAAGGGGCTGGAAACACCATATATTTT. Complete variable domain (other parts from reference TRBV5-1 and TRBJ1-3): KAGVTQTPRYLIKTRGQQVTLSCSPISGHRSVSWYQQTPGQGLQFLFEYFSETQRNKGNFPGRFSGRQFSNSRSEMNVSTLELGDSALYLCASSLQGAGNTIYFGEGSWLTVV.

The count of this clone is one. The chain carries TRBV21-1 and TRBJ2-1; TRBD2 reflects the table's D call only, with no check against the DNA. TRBV21-1 has pseudogene status. The CDR3 contains 14 residues. The DNA of the CDR3 is TGTGCCAGCAGCGCCCGGAAAGGGCGGGGGTATCCGTTCTTC. Residues: CASSARKGRGYPFF.

This clone was counted a few times. The gene calls are TRBV19 and TRBJ2-2; 8 positions match TRBD1. V trimming: 3 bases; J trimming: 4 bases; junction bases outside the gene matches: 4. The germline gives CDR1 LNHDA, CDR2 SQIVND (reference sequence). CDR3 length: 15 amino acids. The CDR3 nucleotides are TGTGCCAGTAGTATGGCGACAGGGGCCACCGGGGAGCTGTTTTTT. Amino acids: CASSMATGATGELFF.

The J gene is TRBJ2-7, the V gene TRBV7-9; tentative D call: TRBD1 (5 bases). CDR1 is SEHNR, CDR2 FQNEAQ, per germline (reference sequence). This CDR3 comprises 15 residues. Trimming took off 1 base at V and 4 bases at J, with 14 bases between the two ends. The CDR3: CASSLDYRTEYEQYF. CDR3 nucleotides: TGTGCCAGCAGCTTAGATTACAGGACGGAATACGAGCAGTACTTC.

The genes are TRBV10-1 and TRBJ2-2; 9 bases agree with TRBD2. V was clipped by 4 bases and J by 3 bases; unmatched bases: 3. The CDR3 runs 15 residues. Germline V gene data show CDR1 as WNHNN and CDR2 as SYGVQD (reference sequence). In DNA, the CDR3 is TGCGCCAGCAGTGGACGGACTAGCGACACCGGGGAGCTGTTTTTT. Its translation is CASSGRTSDTGELFF.

CDR3 coding DNA: TGTGCCAGCAGCGCAACCCGGGGGGGAGCGAACACTGAAGCTTTCTTT. This sequence encodes CASSATRGGANTEAFF. The J gene is TRBJ1-1, the V gene TRBV9; D is possibly TRBD1 (5 bases). V lost 3 bases and J lost 1, with 16 bases in between. Germline V gene data show CDR1 as SGDLS and CDR2 as YYNGEE. The CDR3 sequence is 16 residues long.

The V gene is TRBV10-3, the J gene TRBJ2-2, with 10 bases aligning to TRBD1. CDR3 size: 15 residues. V shed 8 bases, J shed 2 bases, and the junction held 5 bases outside the gene matches. The germline gives CDR1 ENHRY, CDR2 SYGVKD. For the CDR3, the DNA is TGTGCCATCCTAAGACAGGGGGCAAACACCGGGGAGCTGTTTTTT. As protein: CAILRQGANTGELFF.

The chain couples TRBV18 to TRBJ2-3; possible D gene TRBD2, 5 bases. The CDR3 extends over 14 amino acids. V gave up 3 bases and J gave up 3 bases, with 10 bases separating them. Germline CDR1 KGHSH, CDR2 LQKENI. In DNA, the CDR3 is TGTGCCAGCTCACCTCCTGAGGGAACAGATACGCAGTATTTT. As protein: CASSPPEGTDTQYF.

This clone has a single count. This chain joins TRBV30 and TRBJ2-7; the D gene is possibly TRBD2 (5 bases). The CDR3 is made up of 14 amino acids. Deletions cut 3 bases from V and 1 base from J, with 13 bases between. The germline CDR1 and CDR2 sequences are GTSNPN and SVGIG (reference sequence). The CDR3 region is CAWSEGPNSYEQYF. CDR3 bases: TGTGCCTGGAGCGAGGGCCCGAATTCCTACGAGCAGTACTTC.

This clone was seen a handful of times. The chain combines TRBV7-3 with TRBJ1-1; weak D call: TRBD1 (5 bases). CDR1 is SGHTA and CDR2 is FQGTGA in the germline V gene. V shed 5 bases and J shed 0 bases, with 16 bases lying between them. There are 16 residues in the CDR3. The chain's CDR3 is CASSATGTYMNTEAFF. CDR3 nucleotide sequence: TGTGCCAGCAGCGCGACCGGGACGTACATGAACACTGAAGCTTTCTTT. The full variable domain, in which reference TRBV7-3 and TRBJ1-1 provide the parts outside the CDR3, is GAGVSQTPSNKVTEKGKYVELRCDPISGHTALYWYRQSLGQGPEFLIYFQGTGAADDSGLPNDRFFAVRPEGSVSTLKIQRTERGDSAVYLCASSATGTYMNTEAFFGQGTRLTVV.

The chain's CDR3 is CASSPRTSGSTDTQYF. The CDR3 DNA reads TGTGCCAGCAGCCCGCGGACTAGCGGGAGTACAGATACGCAGTATTTT. The rearrangement joins TRBV11-3 to TRBJ2-3, with 13 nucleotides matching TRBD2. With 5 bases clipped from V and 3 bases from J, the junction kept 5 bases outside the gene matches. Germline-derived CDR1 and CDR2 are SGHNT and YENEEA. This CDR3 has 16 residues.

The genes are TRBV5-8 and TRBJ2-5; D is perhaps TRBD1 (5 bases). Germline values: CDR1 SGHTS, CDR2 YDEGEE. The V end lost 0 bases, the J end lost 6 bases, and 9 bases lay between the germline ends. The CDR3 consists of 13 residues. CDR3 sequence: CASSLDRPKTQYF. As DNA, the CDR3 is TGTGCCAGCAGCTTGGACAGGCCGAAGACCCAGTACTTC.

The chain uses TRBV11-2 and TRBJ1-1; no clear D. V was shortened by 6 bases and J by 0 bases, with 5 bases between the two germline ends. This CDR3 is 12 amino acids long. CDR1 is SGHAT, CDR2 FQNNGV, per germline. CDR3 nucleotide sequence: TGTGCCAGCAGTCATATGAACACTGAAGCTTTCTTT. Encoded protein: CASSHMNTEAFF.

The chain uses TRBV7-9 and TRBJ2-5; D is tentatively TRBD1 or TRBD2 (5 bases each). Germline V gives CDR1 SEHNR, CDR2 FQNEAQ (reference sequence). The germline V and J ends were trimmed by 4 bases and 2 bases, with 20 bases remaining between them. This CDR3 comprises 17 residues. The CDR3 is CASSSGSSSRNQETQYF. The CDR3 DNA follows: TGTGCCAGCAGCTCAGGGAGCTCTTCTAGAAATCAAGAGACCCAGTACTTC.

The chain links TRBV10-1 to TRBJ2-7; weak D call: TRBD2 (5 bases). The germline V gene has CDR1 WNHNN and CDR2 SYGVQD (reference sequence). V lost 0 bases and J lost 6, with 9 bases in between. This CDR3 has 13 amino acids. CDR3 DNA sequence: TGCGCCAGCAGTGAGTCGGGAGTCTCCGAGCAGTACTTC. Translation: CASSESGVSEQYF.